Below are 31 T cell receptor beta chains sequenced from a single sample in a study of identical twins. MiXCR, run by TCRdb on the 5' RACE reads, gives a single entry per CDR3 protein. The data hold approximately 220,000 distinct CDR3 sequences, with about 7.5% observed a single time. These records were also assigned to another study, of yellow fever vaccine responses in identical twins.

Material: memory (CD45RO+) T cells sorted from blood. These receptors originate from a woman younger than 30 in good health.

This clonotype was seen many times. The chain joins TRBV5-1 to TRBJ2-5; D is undetermined. The CDR3 loop spans 12 amino acids. V gave up 0 bases and J gave up 5 bases, with 5 bases separating them. Germline CDR1 and CDR2: SGHRS and YFSETQ. The CDR3 loop reads CASSLALETQYF. The CDR3 region has the DNA TGCGCCAGCAGCTTGGCCTTGGAGACCCAGTACTTC.

The rearrangement uses TRBV14 and TRBJ2-1, with D possibly TRBD2 on 7 matching bases. The CDR3 runs 13 residues. Germline V gene lookup returns CDR1 SGHDN and CDR2 FVKESK. Trimming took 4 bases from V and 5 from J, leaving 9 bases between them. The CDR3 reads CASSRRGHNEQFF. For the CDR3, the DNA is TGTGCCAGCAGCCGGCGGGGGCACAATGAGCAGTTCTTC.

At least ten counts were recorded for this clonotype. The chain joins TRBV20-1 to TRBJ2-7; unclear D gene. There are 12 residues in the CDR3. Germline CDR1 DFQATT, CDR2 SNEGSKA (reference sequence). V lost 0 bases to trimming and J lost 6 bases, with 9 bases between them. The CDR3 bases are TGCAGTGCTAGAGAAAGGACCCTCGAGCAGTACTTC. Translation: CSARERTLEQYF.

This clonotype was counted a few times. The J gene is TRBJ1-6, the V gene TRBV20-1; 11 positions match TRBD1. V trimming: 6 bases; J trimming: 6 bases; junction bases outside the gene matches: 7. CDR1 is DFQATT, CDR2 SNEGSKA, per germline (reference sequence). The CDR3 has 15 amino acids. CDR3 nucleotides: TGCAGTGCCAGCACCGGGACAGGGGGTAATTCACCCCTCCACTTT. It encodes CSASTGTGGNSPLHF.

Concerning this clonotype itself: A much larger clone lies one base from this, so it may be a read error. The gene calls are TRBV12-3 or TRBV12-4 and TRBJ2-3, with D possibly TRBD2 on 6 matching bases. The CDR3 length is 16 residues. CDR3: CASSSYGGGTADAQYF. In nucleotides, the CDR3 is TGTGCCAGCAGTTCTTATGGTGGGGGGACCGCAGATGCGCAGTATTTT.

In this sample, this clonotype turned up many times. The rearrangement joins TRBV3-1 to TRBJ1-1; D uncertain. V was pared by 2 bases and J by 2 bases, with 6 bases between. Per the germline V gene, CDR1 is LGHDT and CDR2 is YNNKEL (reference sequence). The CDR3 covers 13 residues. In DNA form, the CDR3 reads TGTGCCAGCAGCCAAAAGGGAAACACTGAAGCTTTCTTT. It translates to CASSQKGNTEAFF.

This clonotype was recorded many times. V usage is TRBV10-3 and J usage is TRBJ1-2; D is ambiguous. The germline gives CDR1 ENHRY, CDR2 SYGVKD. This CDR3 spans 10 amino acids. With 6 bases removed from V and 3 bases from J, the gap between germline ends came to 2 bases. DNA for the CDR3: TGTGCCATCAGGGACTATGGCTACACCTTC. This codes for CAIRDYGYTF.

This clonotype has only a few counts. The gene calls are TRBV6-1 and TRBJ2-1; D gene ambiguous. V was cut by 2 bases and J by 2 bases, with 10 bases left in between. The CDR3 is 15 residues long. Germline V gene data show CDR1 as MNHNS and CDR2 as SASEGT. The CDR3 bases are TGTGCCAGCAGTGAATGGGCTGGCCCCTACAATGAGCAGTTCTTC. It specifies CASSEWAGPYNEQFF.

This clonotype was counted ten times or more. This chain joins TRBV20-1 and TRBJ2-5; the D gene is possibly TRBD1 (5 bases). The CDR3 is made up of 14 amino acids. Between the trimmed V and J ends, which lost 3 bases and 1 base, there was a span of 12 bases. Germline V lookup: CDR1 DFQATT, CDR2 SNEGSKA (reference sequence). The CDR3, as DNA: TGCAGTGCTAGCTCCCCCAGGGCCCAAGAGACCCAGTACTTC. Translated: CSASSPRAQETQYF.

This chain links TRBV6-1 with TRBJ2-1; D is undetermined. This CDR3 comprises 14 residues. V was shortened by 6 bases and J by 0 bases, with 9 bases between the two germline ends. Per the germline V gene, CDR1 is MNHNS and CDR2 is SASEGT. In nucleotides, the CDR3 is TGTGCCAGCAGGGCGGATAGCTCCTACAATGAGCAGTTCTTC. Translation gives CASRADSSYNEQFF.

This clonotype was observed many times. The CDR3 loop is CATWDSFFNQPQHF. DNA for the CDR3: TGTGCCACTTGGGACAGCTTTTTCAATCAGCCCCAGCATTTT. The chain links TRBV6-1 to TRBJ1-5; 7 bases line up with TRBD1. V shed 10 bases, J shed 3 bases, and the junction held 9 bases outside the gene matches. The CDR3 has 14 residues. Germline CDR1 is MNHNS and CDR2 is SASEGT.

This clonotype was detected many times. The V and J genes are TRBV7-2 and TRBJ1-1; TRBD1 is a possible D gene (6 bases). V lost 6 bases and J lost 3, with 20 bases in between. The CDR3 extends over 16 amino acids. CDR1 is SGHTA, CDR2 FQGNSA, per germline. CDR3 loop: CASSPGSQGGYTEAFF. CDR3 nucleotide sequence: TGTGCCAGCAGTCCCGGGTCGCAAGGGGGGTACACTGAAGCTTTCTTT.

This clonotype was detected many times. J is TRBJ2-3 and V is TRBV12-3 or TRBV12-4; TRBD2 matches 8 bases. V lost 8 bases and J lost 2; bases outside the gene matches: 9. The CDR3 extends over 15 amino acids. The CDR3 sequence: CASSLAGRTTDTQYF. CDR3 sequence (DNA): TGTGCCAGCTCTTTAGCGGGAAGGACCACAGATACGCAGTATTTT.

Within the sample, this clonotype is medium-sized. The V and J genes are TRBV4-3 and TRBJ2-2; 10 positions agree with TRBD2. Trimming removed 0 bases from V and 1 base from J; junction bases left unmatched: 8. The CDR3 loop spans 19 amino acids. Germline CDR1 reads LGHNA; CDR2 reads YSLEER. Written as DNA, the CDR3 is TGCGCCAGCAGCCAAGAGGCTAGCGGGAGTACCGTGAACACCGGGGAGCTGTTTTTT. Amino acids: CASSQEASGSTVNTGELFF.

This chain joins TRBV20-1 and TRBJ2-4, with a weak D call TRBD2 (5 bases). The CDR3 extends over 15 amino acids. Germline values: CDR1 DFQATT, CDR2 SNEGSKA (reference sequence). Trimming took off 7 bases at V and 2 bases at J, with 18 bases between the two ends. CDR3 residues: CSVARGGISKNIQYF. CDR3 bases: TGCAGTGTTGCTCGAGGAGGCATATCCAAAAACATTCAGTACTTC.

A few counts support this clonotype. This chain uses TRBV2 with TRBJ1-2; 11 nucleotides align to TRBD1. The V gene's germline CDR1 is SNHLY and CDR2 FYNNEI. The CDR3 covers 13 residues. V was pared by 8 bases and J by 6 bases, with 5 bases of the junction left unmatched. The CDR3 protein is CASGGQGANGYTF. CDR3 sequence (DNA): TGTGCCAGCGGTGGACAGGGGGCGAATGGCTACACCTTC.

The chain links TRBV11-2 to TRBJ2-7, with 9 bases matching TRBD1. The CDR3 covers 15 residues. V was pared by 6 bases and J by 3 bases, with 9 bases of the junction left unmatched. Germline V gene data show CDR1 as SGHAT and CDR2 as FQNNGV. The CDR3 loop is CASSKGDREGYEQYF. In DNA, the CDR3 is TGTGCCAGCAGTAAAGGGGACAGGGAGGGCTACGAGCAGTACTTC.

This clonotype was detected a few times. The chain links TRBV4-3 to TRBJ2-3; 7 bases agree with TRBD2. The CDR3 length is 15 residues. V lost 0 bases to trimming and J lost 3 bases; unmatched junction nucleotides: 3. CDR1 is LGHNA and CDR2 is YSLEER in the germline V gene. DNA for the CDR3: TGCGCCAGCAGCCAAGAAGCGCGGGGGACAGATACGCAGTATTTT. Amino acid sequence: CASSQEARGTDTQYF.

This clonotype was detected ten times or more. The CDR3 here is CASCVFSRGSYEQYF. The CDR3, as DNA: TGTGCCAGCTGTGTGTTTTCTAGGGGGTCCTACGAGCAGTACTTC. The J gene is TRBJ2-7, the V gene TRBV28, with a possible D match to TRBD1 (6 bases). Deletions cut 8 bases from V and 1 base from J, with 18 bases between. The germline V gene has CDR1 MDHEN and CDR2 SYDVKM. The CDR3 length is 15 residues.

This clonotype was recorded at least ten times. The chain combines TRBV5-1 with TRBJ2-6; tentatively, D is TRBD1 (6 bases). CDR1 and CDR2 from the germline V gene are SGHRS and YFSETQ. V was cut by 4 bases and J by 1 base, with 9 bases left in between. The CDR3 has 15 amino acids. CDR3 coding DNA: TGCGCCAGCAGCATTACAGGGTCTGGGGCCAACGTCCTGACTTTC. Protein sequence: CASSITGSGANVLTF.

The CDR3 spells CASRPGGPSTGELFF. CDR3 DNA sequence: TGTGCCAGCAGACCGGGGGGGCCGAGTACCGGGGAGCTGTTTTTT. The V gene is TRBV28, the J gene TRBJ2-2, with 8 bases aligning to TRBD2. Germline trimming cut 6 bases from V and 5 bases from J; bases unmatched to any gene: 8. This CDR3 has 15 amino acids. In germline, CDR1 is MDHEN, CDR2 SYDVKM.

In its sample, this clonotype was seen many times. The V gene is TRBV10-2, the J gene TRBJ2-1; D unresolved. Deletions cut 4 bases from V and 7 bases from J, with 11 bases between. This CDR3 is built from 13 residues. Germline assignment: CDR1 WSHSY and CDR2 SAAADI. The chain's CDR3 is CASSVGSSNEQFF. The CDR3, as DNA: TGCGCCAGCAGTGTGGGTAGTTCAAATGAGCAGTTCTTC.

The rearrangement joins TRBV20-1 to TRBJ1-1, with a weak D call TRBD1 (5 bases). The CDR3 sequence is 13 residues long. Germline values: CDR1 DFQATT, CDR2 SNEGSKA (reference sequence). V lost 3 bases and J lost 2, with 10 bases in between. CDR3 amino acids: CSASPDSNTEAFF. For the CDR3, the DNA is TGCAGTGCTAGTCCCGACAGCAACACTGAAGCTTTCTTT.

The V call is TRBV29-1, the J call TRBJ1-2; perhaps TRBD1 as D (5 bases). Trimming stripped 5 bases from V and 7 bases from J, with 17 bases between. CDR1 and CDR2 from the germline V gene are SQVTM and ANQGSEA. CDR3 length: 13 amino acids. The chain's CDR3 is CSVLLGDSVGYTF. The CDR3 DNA is TGCAGCGTTCTACTCGGAGACAGTGTTGGCTACACCTTC.

This clonotype was picked up a small number of times. At one end the junction does not follow the germline gene, possibly because of a read error. The chain recombines TRBV20-1 with TRBJ1-1, with D maybe TRBD1 (5 bases). Per germline, CDR1 DFQATT and CDR2 SNEGSKA (reference sequence). The CDR3 has 12 amino acids. Written as DNA, the CDR3 is TGCAGTGCTAGAGATTCCTCGTGGTATGGGACCTTT. This encodes CSARDSSWYGTF.

The chain joins TRBV10-3 to TRBJ2-7, with D possibly being TRBD1 or TRBD2 (6 bases each). The germline V gene has CDR1 ENHRY and CDR2 SYGVKD. V lost 11 bases and J 4 bases, leaving 21 bases between the germline ends. The CDR3 is made up of 14 amino acids. The DNA of the CDR3 is TGTGCCGCCTCTGAAGGGGGGACCGGGTACGAGCAGTACTTC. The encoded protein is CAASEGGTGYEQYF.

This clonotype has at least ten counts. This sequence joins TRBV5-1 and TRBJ1-1, with D possibly being TRBD1 (5 bases). This CDR3 spans 14 amino acids. With 5 bases removed from V and 1 base from J, the gap between germline ends came to 12 bases. Germline V CDR1 and CDR2: SGHRS, YFSETQ. In nucleotides, the CDR3 is TGCGCCAGCAGACAGGCACTTGAGAACACTGAAGCTTTCTTT. This gives the protein CASRQALENTEAFF. Supplemented by reference TRBV5-1 and TRBJ1-1, the full variable domain reads KAGVTQTPRYLIKTRGQQVTLSCSPISGHRSVSWYQQTPGQGLQFLFEYFSETQRNKGNFPGRFSGRQFSNSRSEMNVSTLELGDSALYLCASRQALENTEAFFGQGTRLTVV.

This clonotype was seen repeatedly, ten times or more. V is TRBV5-1 and J is TRBJ2-7; 8 nucleotides agree with TRBD1. This CDR3 is 14 amino acids long. Germline values: CDR1 SGHRS, CDR2 YFSETQ. V shed 4 bases and J 1 base; nucleotides not matched to a gene: 4. The CDR3 reads CASSRGQASYEQYF. In DNA form, the CDR3 reads TGCGCCAGCAGCCGGGGACAGGCTTCCTACGAGCAGTACTTC. Complete variable domain (other parts from reference TRBV5-1 and TRBJ2-7): KAGVTQTPRYLIKTRGQQVTLSCSPISGHRSVSWYQQTPGQGLQFLFEYFSETQRNKGNFPGRFSGRQFSNSRSEMNVSTLELGDSALYLCASSRGQASYEQYFGPGTRLTVT.

This chain joins TRBV30 and TRBJ1-2, with D unclear. The CDR3 has 14 amino acids. V gave up 4 bases and J gave up 4 bases, with 16 bases separating them. The germline gives CDR1 GTSNPN, CDR2 SVGIG (reference sequence). The CDR3 here is CAWTFLGSGYGYTF. The CDR3, as DNA: TGTGCCTGGACTTTCCTGGGGAGCGGCTATGGCTACACCTTC.

The chain's CDR3 is CASSPGTRQETQYF. In nucleotides, the CDR3 is TGTGCCAGCAGCCCGGGGACTAGACAAGAGACCCAGTACTTC. The gene calls are TRBV3-1 and TRBJ2-5; 8 bases are shared with TRBD2. V lost 4 bases and J lost 2; bases outside the gene matches: 3. CDR1 is LGHDT, CDR2 YNNKEL, per germline (reference sequence). The CDR3 totals 14 residues.

The chain recombines TRBV5-6 with TRBJ2-5; 10 positions match TRBD2. There are 15 residues in the CDR3. The trim removed 3 bases at V and 0 bases at J, leaving 2 bases unmatched. CDR1 is SGHDT and CDR2 is YYEEEE in the germline V gene. CDR3 region: CASSYGLADQETQYF. Here the CDR3 DNA reads TGTGCCAGCAGCTATGGACTAGCGGACCAAGAGACCCAGTACTTC.